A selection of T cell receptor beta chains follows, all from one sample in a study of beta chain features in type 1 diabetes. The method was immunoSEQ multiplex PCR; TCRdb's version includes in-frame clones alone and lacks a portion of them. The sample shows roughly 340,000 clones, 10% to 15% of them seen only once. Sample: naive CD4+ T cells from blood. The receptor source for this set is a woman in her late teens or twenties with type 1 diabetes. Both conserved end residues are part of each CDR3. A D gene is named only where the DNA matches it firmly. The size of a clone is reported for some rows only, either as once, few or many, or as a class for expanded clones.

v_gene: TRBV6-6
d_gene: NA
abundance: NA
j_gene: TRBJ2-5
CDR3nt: TGTGCCAGCAGACTGACCGGGGAGACCCAGTACTTC
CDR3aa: CASRLTGETQYF

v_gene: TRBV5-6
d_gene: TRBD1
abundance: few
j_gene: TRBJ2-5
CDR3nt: TGTGCCAGCAGCTTGGGCAGGGACAGGGGATACTTC
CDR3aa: CASSLGRDRGYF

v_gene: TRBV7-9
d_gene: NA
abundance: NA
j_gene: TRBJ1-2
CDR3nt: TGTGCCAGCAGCCCTCACAGCTATGGCTACACCTTC
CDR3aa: CASSPHSYGYTF

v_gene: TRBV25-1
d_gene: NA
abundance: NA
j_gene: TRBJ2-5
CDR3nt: TGTGCCAGCAGTGAATTTCCTAGGTTGGGGGGTGGAGAGACCCAGTACTTC
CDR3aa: CASSEFPRLGGGETQYF

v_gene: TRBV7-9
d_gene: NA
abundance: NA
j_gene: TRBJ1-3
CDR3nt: TGTGCCGCCCGTGCGGCGGCCTCTGGAAACACCATATATTTT
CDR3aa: CAARAAASGNTIYF

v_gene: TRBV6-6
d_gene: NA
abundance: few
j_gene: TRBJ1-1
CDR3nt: TGTGCCAGCACCGAGAACAGGGTAGGAACTGAAGCTTTCTTT
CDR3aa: CASTENRVGTEAFF

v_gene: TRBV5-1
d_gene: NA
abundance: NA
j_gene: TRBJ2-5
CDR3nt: TGCGCCAGCAGCACCCCGGACACCCAAGAGACCCAGTACTTC
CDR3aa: CASSTPDTQETQYF

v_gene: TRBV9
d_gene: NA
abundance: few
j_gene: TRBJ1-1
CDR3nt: TGTGCCAGCAGCGACAGACCAGGGGCGGTTATGAACACTGAAGCTTTCTTT
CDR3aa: CASSDRPGAVMNTEAFF

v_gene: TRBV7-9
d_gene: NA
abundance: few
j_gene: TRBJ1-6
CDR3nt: TGTGCCAGCGGACTAGAGGGGTCGGCCCTCCACTTT
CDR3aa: CASGLEGSALHF

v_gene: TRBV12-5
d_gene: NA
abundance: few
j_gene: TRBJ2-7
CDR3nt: TGTGCTAGTGGTGACAGTAACTCCTACGAGCAGTACTTC
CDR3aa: CASGDSNSYEQYF

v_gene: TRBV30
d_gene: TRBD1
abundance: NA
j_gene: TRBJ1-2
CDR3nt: TGTGCCTGGAGCCCTGGGGACAGGACGTATGGCTACACCTTC
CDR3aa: CAWSPGDRTYGYTF

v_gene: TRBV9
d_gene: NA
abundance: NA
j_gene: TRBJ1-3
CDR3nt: TGTGCCAGCAGCGTAGCTGAGCGGGGAAGGAACATATATTTT
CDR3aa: CASSVAERGRNIYF

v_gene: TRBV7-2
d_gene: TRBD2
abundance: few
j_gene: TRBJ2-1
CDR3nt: TGTGCCAGCAGCTTAGTGGCCGGGAGGGCAGGCAATGAGCAGTTCTTC
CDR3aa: CASSLVAGRAGNEQFF

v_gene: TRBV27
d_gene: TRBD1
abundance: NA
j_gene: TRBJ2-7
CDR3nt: TGTGCCAGCATCGCCGGGACAGGGAGCTCCTACGAGCAGTACTTC
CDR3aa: CASIAGTGSSYEQYF

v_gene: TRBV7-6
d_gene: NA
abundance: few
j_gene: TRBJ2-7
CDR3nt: TGTGCCAGCAGCGCCCGGGGGGAGCAGTACTTC
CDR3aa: CASSARGEQYF

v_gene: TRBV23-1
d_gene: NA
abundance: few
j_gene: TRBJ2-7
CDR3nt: TGCGCCAGCAGTCAACTTTCCAAAGCCGAGCAGTACTTC
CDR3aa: CASSQLSKAEQYF

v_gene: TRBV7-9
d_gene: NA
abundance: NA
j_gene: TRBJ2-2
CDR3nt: TGTGCCAGCAGCCCCCTTAGCGTTGGCACCGGGGAGCTGTTTTTT
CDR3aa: CASSPLSVGTGELFF

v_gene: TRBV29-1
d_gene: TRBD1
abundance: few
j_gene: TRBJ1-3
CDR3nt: TGCAGTAAAGACAGGGGCCCGGGCACCATATATTTT
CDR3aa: CSKDRGPGTIYF

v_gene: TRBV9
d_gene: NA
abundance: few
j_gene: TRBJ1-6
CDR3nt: TGTGCCAGCAGCGTATCCGTCCAGTCGACAGCCTCTAATTCACCCCTCCACTTT
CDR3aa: CASSVSVQSTASNSPLHF

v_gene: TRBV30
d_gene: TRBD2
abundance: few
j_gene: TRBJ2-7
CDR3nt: TGTGCCTGGAGTAATGGGGGGGACTCCTACGAGCAGTACTTC
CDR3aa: CAWSNGGDSYEQYF

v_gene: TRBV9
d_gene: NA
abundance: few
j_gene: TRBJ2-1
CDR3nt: TGTGCCAGCAGCGTAGGGCTAGCGAACGATGAGCAGTTCTTC
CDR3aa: CASSVGLANDEQFF

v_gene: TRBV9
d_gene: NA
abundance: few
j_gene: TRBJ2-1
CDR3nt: TGTGCCAGCAGCCCGATGGGGGGGGCAAACTCCTACAATGAGCAGTTCTTC
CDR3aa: CASSPMGGANSYNEQFF

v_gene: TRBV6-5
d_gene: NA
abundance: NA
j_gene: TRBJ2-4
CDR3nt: TGTGCCAGCAGTTACTCCGGACAGCGCGCCAAAAACATTCAGTACTTC
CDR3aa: CASSYSGQRAKNIQYF

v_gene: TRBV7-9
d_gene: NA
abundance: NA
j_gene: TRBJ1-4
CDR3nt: TGTGCCAGCAGCTTCGGGGAACCGGAAAAACTGTTTTTT
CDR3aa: CASSFGEPEKLFF

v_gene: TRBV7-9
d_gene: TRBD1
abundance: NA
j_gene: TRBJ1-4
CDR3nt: TGTGCCAGCAGCGCCAGACAGGGGGCTAATGAAAAACTGTTTTTT
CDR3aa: CASSARQGANEKLFF

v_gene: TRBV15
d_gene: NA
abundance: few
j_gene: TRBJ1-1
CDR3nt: TGTGCCACCAGCAGAGATCCGGCGGCCACTGAAGCTTTCTTT
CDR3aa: CATSRDPAATEAFF

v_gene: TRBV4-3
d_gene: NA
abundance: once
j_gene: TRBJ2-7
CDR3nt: TGCGCCAGCAGCCAAGGAGGGCGACCTCCCTACGAGCAGTACTTC
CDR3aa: CASSQGGRPPYEQYF

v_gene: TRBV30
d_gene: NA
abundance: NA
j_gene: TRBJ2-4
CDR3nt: TGTGCCTGGAGTTCGGGGGACATTCAGTACTTC
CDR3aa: CAWSSGDIQYF

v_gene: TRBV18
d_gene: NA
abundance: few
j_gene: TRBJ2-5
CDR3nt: TGTGCCAGCTCTCAACGGGGGTTCGCAGAGACCCAGTACTTC
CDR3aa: CASSQRGFAETQYF

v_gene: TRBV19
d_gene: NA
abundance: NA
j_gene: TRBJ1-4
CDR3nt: TGTGCCAGTAGTTTGAAACAGGGTCTGGAACTGTTTTTT
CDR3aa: CASSLKQGLELFF

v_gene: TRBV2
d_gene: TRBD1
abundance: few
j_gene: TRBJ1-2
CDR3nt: TGTGCCAGCAGTGCCCAGGGGGAGCTTTCTAATGGCTACACCTTC
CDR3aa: CASSAQGELSNGYTF

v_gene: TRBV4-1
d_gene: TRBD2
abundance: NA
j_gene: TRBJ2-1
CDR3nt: TGCGCCAGCTCCCGGATGGGCGGGAGTAACAATGAGCAGTTCTTC
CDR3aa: CASSRMGGSNNEQFF

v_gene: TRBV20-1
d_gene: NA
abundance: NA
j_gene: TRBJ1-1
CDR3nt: TGCAGTGCTAGCTGGGGCGGTGAAGCTTTCTTT
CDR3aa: CSASWGGEAFF

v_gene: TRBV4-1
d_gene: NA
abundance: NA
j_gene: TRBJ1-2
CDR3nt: TGCGCCAGCAGCCACCTACAGGGCCGCGAGGGCTACACCTTC
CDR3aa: CASSHLQGREGYTF

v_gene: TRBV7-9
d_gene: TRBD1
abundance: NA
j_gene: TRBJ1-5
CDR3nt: TGTGCCAGCAGCCTCGGGACAGGGGTCCACCAGCCCCAGCATTTT
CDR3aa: CASSLGTGVHQPQHF

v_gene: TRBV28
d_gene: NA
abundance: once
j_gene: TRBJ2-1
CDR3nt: TGTGCCAGTCGATCGGACACATACAATGAGCAGTTCTTC
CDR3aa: CASRSDTYNEQFF

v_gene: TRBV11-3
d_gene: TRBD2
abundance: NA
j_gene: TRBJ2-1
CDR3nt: TGTGCCAGCAGCTCACTAGCGGGGATATACAATGAGCAGTTCTTC
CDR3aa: CASSSLAGIYNEQFF

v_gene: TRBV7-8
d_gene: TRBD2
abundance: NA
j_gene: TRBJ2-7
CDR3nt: TGTGCCAGCAGCCCCGAACTAGCGGGGGGATCCGCAGCCTACGAGCAGTACTTC
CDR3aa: CASSPELAGGSAAYEQYF

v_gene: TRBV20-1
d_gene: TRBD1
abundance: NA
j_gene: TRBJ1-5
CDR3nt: TGCAGTGCTGACCAGGGGGGGCCCCAGCATTTT
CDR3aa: CSADQGGPQHF

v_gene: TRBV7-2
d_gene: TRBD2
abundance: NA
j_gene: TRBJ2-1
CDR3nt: TGTGCCAGCAGCTTAGAGGGACTAGCTAATGAGCAGTTCTTC
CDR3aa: CASSLEGLANEQFF

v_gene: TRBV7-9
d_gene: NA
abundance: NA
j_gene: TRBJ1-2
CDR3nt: TGTGCCAGCAGCCCTGACACCTACTATGGCTACACCTTC
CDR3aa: CASSPDTYYGYTF

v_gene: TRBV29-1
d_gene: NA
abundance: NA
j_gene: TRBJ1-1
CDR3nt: TGCAGCGCTGAGGCAGGGTACACTGAAGCTTTCTTT
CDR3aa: CSAEAGYTEAFF

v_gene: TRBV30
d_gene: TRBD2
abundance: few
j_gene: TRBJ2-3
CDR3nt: TGTGCCTCTTCACCGGGACTAGCGGGAGGGCTGGATACGCAGTATTTT
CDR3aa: CASSPGLAGGLDTQYF

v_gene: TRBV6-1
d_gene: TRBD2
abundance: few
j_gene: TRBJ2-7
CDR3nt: TGTGCCAGCATCTTGGCTAGCGGGAGGGCCGTGGCCTTC
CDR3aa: CASILASGRAVAF

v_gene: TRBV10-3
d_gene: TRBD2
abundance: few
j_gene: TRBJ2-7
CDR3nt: TGTGCCATCAGTGAAAACGGCGGGAGGTACGAGCAGTACTTC
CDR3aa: CAISENGGRYEQYF

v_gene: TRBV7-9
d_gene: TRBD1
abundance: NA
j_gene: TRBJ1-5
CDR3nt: TGTGCCAGCAGCATAGCCGGGACAGGGGAACAGCCCCAGCATTTT
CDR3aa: CASSIAGTGEQPQHF

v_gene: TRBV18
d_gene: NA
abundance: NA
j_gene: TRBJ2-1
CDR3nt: TGTGCCAGCTCACCGGTAGAGCAGGGTTCCTACAATGAGCAGTTCTTC
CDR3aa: CASSPVEQGSYNEQFF

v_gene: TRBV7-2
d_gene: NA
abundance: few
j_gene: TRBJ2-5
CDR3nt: TGTGCCAGCAGCTTAGGAGACGGGGGGCGGGAGACCCAGTACTTC
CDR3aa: CASSLGDGGRETQYF

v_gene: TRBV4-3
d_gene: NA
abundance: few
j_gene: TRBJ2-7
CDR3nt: TGCGCCAGCAGCCGAGACAGAACCTACGAGCAGTACTTC
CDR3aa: CASSRDRTYEQYF

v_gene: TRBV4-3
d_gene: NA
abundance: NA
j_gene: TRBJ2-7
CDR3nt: TGCGCCAGCAGCCAAGGAGCTTTAAGCTCCTACGAGCAGTACTTC
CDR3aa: CASSQGALSSYEQYF

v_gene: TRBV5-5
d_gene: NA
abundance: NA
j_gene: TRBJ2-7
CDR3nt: TGTGCCAGCAGCTTGATGGTACGAGGCGAGCAGTACTTC
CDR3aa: CASSLMVRGEQYF

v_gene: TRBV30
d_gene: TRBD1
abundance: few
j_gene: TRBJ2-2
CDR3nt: TGTGCCTGGAGTGCTGGGACAGGGGGCACCGGGGAGCTGTTTTTT
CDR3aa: CAWSAGTGGTGELFF

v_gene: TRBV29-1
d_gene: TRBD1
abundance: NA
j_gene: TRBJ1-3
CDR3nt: TGCAGCGTTGACCGGGACAGGGGAAACACCATATATTTT
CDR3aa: CSVDRDRGNTIYF

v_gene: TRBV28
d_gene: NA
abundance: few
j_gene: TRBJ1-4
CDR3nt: TGTGCCAGCAATGAGGGATCCAATGAAAAACTGTTTTTT
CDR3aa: CASNEGSNEKLFF

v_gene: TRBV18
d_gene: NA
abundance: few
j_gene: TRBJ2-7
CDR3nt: TGTGCCAGCTCACCGGGCAGCTACTACGAGCAGTACTTC
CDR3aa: CASSPGSYYEQYF

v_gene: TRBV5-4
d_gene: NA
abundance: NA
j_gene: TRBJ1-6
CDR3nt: TGTGCCAGCAGCTTGCGGTGGGGCGAGAATTCACCCCTCCACTTT
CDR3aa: CASSLRWGENSPLHF

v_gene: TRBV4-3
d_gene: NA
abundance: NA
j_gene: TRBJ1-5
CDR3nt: TGCGCCAGCAGCCGGGGGGAAAGGCAGCCCCAGCATTTT
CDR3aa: CASSRGERQPQHF

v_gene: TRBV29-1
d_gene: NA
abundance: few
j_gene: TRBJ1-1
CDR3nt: TGCAGCGTCCGACAGGTGCTTCTGAACACTGAAGCTTTCTTT
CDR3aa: CSVRQVLLNTEAFF

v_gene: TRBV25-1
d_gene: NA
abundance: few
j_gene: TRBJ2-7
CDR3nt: TGTGCCAGCAGTAATTACGGAGGGTGGAATCACTTC
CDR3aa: CASSNYGGWNHF